The T cell receptor beta chain under discussion was sequenced for a study of breast tumors, draining lymph nodes, adjacent tissues. Study-level findings and limits: The lymph node origin of tumor T cells was framed as consistent with a hypothesis, not demonstrated. Luminal-like breast cancer showed significantly higher tumor–nontumor repertoire similarity than basal-like. Findings are consistent with lymph node origin and intratumoral expansion of most tumor T cells. Compared with lymph nodes, tumors were less diverse; compared with nontumor tissue, more.

This clonotype has more than one count but fewer than ten. The antigen is undetermined. The V end lost 2 bases, the J end lost 2 bases, and 13 bases lay between the germline ends. This CDR3 comprises 15 residues. CDR1 SGHAT and CDR2 FQDESV come from the germline V gene (reference sequence). TCRdb redid the calling of the multiplex PCR reads with MiXCR, one entry per CDR3 protein. The sample shows about 230,000 distinct CDR3 sequences, approximately 29% of them seen only once. Samples came from axillary lymph nodes draining the breast cancer. The sequencing sample was made of axillary lymph node tissue. This rearrangement joins TRBV11-1 to TRBJ2-7; D tentatively reads TRBD1 or TRBD2 (5 bases each). This receptor was obtained from a female donor with breast cancer. Some clones in this sample may be carry-over from other donors' samples. The CDR3 reads CASSLRETVPYEQYF. CDR3 nucleotides: TGTGCCAGCAGCTTAAGGGAGACAGTCCCCTACGAGCAGTACTTC.